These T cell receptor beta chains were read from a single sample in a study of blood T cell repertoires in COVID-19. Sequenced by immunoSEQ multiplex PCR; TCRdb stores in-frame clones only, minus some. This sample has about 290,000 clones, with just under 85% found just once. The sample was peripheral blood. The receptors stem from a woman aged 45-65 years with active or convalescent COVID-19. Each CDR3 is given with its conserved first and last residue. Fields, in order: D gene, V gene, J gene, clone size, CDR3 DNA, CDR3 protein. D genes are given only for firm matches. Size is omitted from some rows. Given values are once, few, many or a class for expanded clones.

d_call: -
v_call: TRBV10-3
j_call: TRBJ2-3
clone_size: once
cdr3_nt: TGTGCCATCAGCCCCCTCCGAGGGCGGGACTCAGATACGCAGTATTTT
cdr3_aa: CAISPLRGRDSDTQYF

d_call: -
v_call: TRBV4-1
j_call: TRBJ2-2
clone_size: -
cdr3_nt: TGCGCCAGCAGCCAAGGAAGGGGCCAGACGAACACCGGGGAGCTGTTTTTT
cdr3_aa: CASSQGRGQTNTGELFF

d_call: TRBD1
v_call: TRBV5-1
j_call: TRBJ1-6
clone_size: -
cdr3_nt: TGCGCCAGCAGCTTTCAACCGGGACAGCATAATTCACCCCTCCACTTT
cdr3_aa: CASSFQPGQHNSPLHF

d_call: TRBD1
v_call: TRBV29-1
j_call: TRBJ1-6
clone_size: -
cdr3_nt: TGCAGCGTTGTCACAGGGGGCCCCAATTCACCCCTCCACTTT
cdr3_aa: CSVVTGGPNSPLHF

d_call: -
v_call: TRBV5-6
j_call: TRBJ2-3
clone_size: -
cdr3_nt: TGTGCCAGCGACTTGGGGGGGCACACAGATACGCAGTATTTT
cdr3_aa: CASDLGGHTDTQYF

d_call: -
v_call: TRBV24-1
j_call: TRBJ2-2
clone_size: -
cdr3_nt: TGTGCCACCAGTTCATCGACAAGGTCCACCGGGGAGCTGTTTTTT
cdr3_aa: CATSSSTRSTGELFF

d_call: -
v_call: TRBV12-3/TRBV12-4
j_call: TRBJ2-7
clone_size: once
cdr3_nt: TGTGCCAGCAGGAGGGAGGCAGGGTACGAGCAGTACTTC
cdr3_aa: CASRREAGYEQYF

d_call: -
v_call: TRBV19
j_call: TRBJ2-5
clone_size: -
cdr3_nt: TGTGCCAGTAGTGGTGTTAGAAGACTAGAAACGGAGACCCAGTACTTC
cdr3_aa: CASSGVRRLETETQYF

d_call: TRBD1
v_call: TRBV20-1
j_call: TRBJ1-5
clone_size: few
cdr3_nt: TGCAGTGCTAGTTACGGGACAGGGAATCAGCCCCAGCATTTT
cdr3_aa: CSASYGTGNQPQHF

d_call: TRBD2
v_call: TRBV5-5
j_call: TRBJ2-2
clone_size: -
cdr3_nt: TGTGCCAGCAGCTTGGGAGCGGGAGTTACCGGGGAGCTGTTTTTT
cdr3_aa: CASSLGAGVTGELFF

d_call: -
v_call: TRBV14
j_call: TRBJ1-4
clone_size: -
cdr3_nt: TGTGCCAGCAGCCAACCAGGGGTCAGCGAAAAACTGTTTTTT
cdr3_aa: CASSQPGVSEKLFF

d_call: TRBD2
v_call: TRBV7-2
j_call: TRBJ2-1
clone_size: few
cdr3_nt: TGTGCCAGCAGCCGCACCGCTGCGGGAGGGCCCTCCTACAATGAGCAGTTCTTC
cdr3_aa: CASSRTAAGGPSYNEQFF

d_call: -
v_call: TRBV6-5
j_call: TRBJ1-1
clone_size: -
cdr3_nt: TGTGCCAGCAGTTACTCTGAGGCGGCAGGGATTGAAGCTTTCTTT
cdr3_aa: CASSYSEAAGIEAFF

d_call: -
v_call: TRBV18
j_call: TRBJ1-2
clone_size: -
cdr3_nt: TGTGCCAGCTCACCACCCCCGACAGGAGGAGCTAACTATGGCTACACCTTC
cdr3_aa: CASSPPPTGGANYGYTF

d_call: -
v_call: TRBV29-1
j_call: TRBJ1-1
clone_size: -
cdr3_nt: TGCAGCATAACAGGGTCGGGTGACACTGAAGCTTTCTTT
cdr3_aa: CSITGSGDTEAFF

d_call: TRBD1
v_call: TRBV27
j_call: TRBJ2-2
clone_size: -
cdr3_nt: TGTGCCAGCAGTTGGACAGGGACCACCGGGGAGCTGTTTTTT
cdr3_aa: CASSWTGTTGELFF

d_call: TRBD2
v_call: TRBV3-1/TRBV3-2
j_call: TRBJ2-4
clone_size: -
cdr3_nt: TGTGCCAGCAGCCTCCAGAAAGTGGCGAGCGGGAGAAGAATTGGATCCAAAAACATTCAGTACTTC
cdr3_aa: CASSLQKVASGRRIGSKNIQYF

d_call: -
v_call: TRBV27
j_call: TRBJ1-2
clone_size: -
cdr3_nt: TGTGCCAGCAGTCCGGTCACAGGGTCCTATGGCTACACCTTC
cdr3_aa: CASSPVTGSYGYTF

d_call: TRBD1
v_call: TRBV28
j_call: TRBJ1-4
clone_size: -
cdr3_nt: TGTGCCAGCAGTTCTCCTCTAGGACAGGCCGACCCAGCAACTAATGAAAAACTGTTTTTT
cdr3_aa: CASSSPLGQADPATNEKLFF

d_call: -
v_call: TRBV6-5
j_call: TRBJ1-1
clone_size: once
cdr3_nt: TGTGCCAGCAGTCCCCCCGCGGGGAACACTGAAGCTTTCTTT
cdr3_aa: CASSPPAGNTEAFF

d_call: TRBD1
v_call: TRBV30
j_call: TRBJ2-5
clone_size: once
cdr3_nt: TGTGCCTGGAACAGAAACAGGGGAGAGACCCAGTACTTC
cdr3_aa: CAWNRNRGETQYF

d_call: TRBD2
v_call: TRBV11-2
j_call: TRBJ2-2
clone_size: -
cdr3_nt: TGTGCCAGCAGCCCCCTTAGCGGGGGGAACACCGGGGAGCTGTTTTTT
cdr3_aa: CASSPLSGGNTGELFF

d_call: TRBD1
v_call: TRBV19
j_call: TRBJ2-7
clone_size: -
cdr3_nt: TGTGCCAGTAGTATGGGACAGGCCGCCTACGAGCAGTACTTC
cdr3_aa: CASSMGQAAYEQYF

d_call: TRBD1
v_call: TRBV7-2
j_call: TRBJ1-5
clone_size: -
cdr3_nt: TGTGCCAGCAGCCCTGGGACAGGGGTTCAGCCCCAGCATTTT
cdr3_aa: CASSPGTGVQPQHF

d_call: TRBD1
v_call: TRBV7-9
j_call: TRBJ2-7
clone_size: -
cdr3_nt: TGTGCCAGCAGCGCCCGGGACAGGGGCTCCTACGAGCAGTACTTC
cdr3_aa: CASSARDRGSYEQYF

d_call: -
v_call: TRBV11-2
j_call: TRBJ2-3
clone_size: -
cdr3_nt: TGTGCCAGCAGCTCGCGACTAGAGCGGTTAGATACGCAGTATTTT
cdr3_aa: CASSSRLERLDTQYF

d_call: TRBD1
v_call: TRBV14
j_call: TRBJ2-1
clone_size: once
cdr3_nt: TGTGCCAGCAGCTCCCGGGACAGGGGCCTCGAGCAGTTCTTC
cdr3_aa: CASSSRDRGLEQFF

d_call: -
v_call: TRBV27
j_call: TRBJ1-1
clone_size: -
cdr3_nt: TGTGCCAGCAGTTTATCGGGGGGGGTGACTGAAGCTTTCTTT
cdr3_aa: CASSLSGGVTEAFF

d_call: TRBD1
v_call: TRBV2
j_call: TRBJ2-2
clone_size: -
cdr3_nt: TGTGCCAGCAGTTCGGGACAGGGATATTCCGGGGAGCTGTTTTTT
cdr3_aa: CASSSGQGYSGELFF

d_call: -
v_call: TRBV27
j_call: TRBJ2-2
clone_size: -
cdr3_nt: TGTGCCAGCAGTTCCAGGGGGGTCGGGGAGCTGTTTTTT
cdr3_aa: CASSSRGVGELFF

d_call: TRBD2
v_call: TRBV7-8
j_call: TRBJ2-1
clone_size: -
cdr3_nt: TGTGCCAGCAGCTTAAGGGGCGGGAGGGGGTATGAGCAGTTCTTC
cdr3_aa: CASSLRGGRGYEQFF

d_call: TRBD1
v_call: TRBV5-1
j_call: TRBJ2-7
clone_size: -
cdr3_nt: TGCGCCAGCAGCCCGGGACAGGGGGGAGGCTACGAGCAGTACTTC
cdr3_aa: CASSPGQGGGYEQYF

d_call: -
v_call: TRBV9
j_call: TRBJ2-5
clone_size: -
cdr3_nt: TGTGCCAGCAGCGTATACGGCGGCCTCCAAGAGACCCAGTACTTC
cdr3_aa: CASSVYGGLQETQYF

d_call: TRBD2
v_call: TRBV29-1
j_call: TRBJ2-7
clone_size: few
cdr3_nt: TGCAGTCGGGGGGCCTACGAGCAGTACTTC
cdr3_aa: CSRGAYEQYF

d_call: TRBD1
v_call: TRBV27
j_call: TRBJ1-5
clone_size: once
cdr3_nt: TGTGCCAGCAGCCCGGGACAGGGCAATCAGCCCCAGCATTTT
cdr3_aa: CASSPGQGNQPQHF

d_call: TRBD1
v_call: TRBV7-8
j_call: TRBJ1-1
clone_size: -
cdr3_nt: TGTGCCAGCAGCTTAGGGACAGGGAGGCTAACCGAAGCTTTCTTT
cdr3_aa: CASSLGTGRLTEAFF

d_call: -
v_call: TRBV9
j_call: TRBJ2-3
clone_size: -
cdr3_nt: TGTGCCAGCAGCGACTCCGGGTATCTTAGCACAGATACGCAGTATTTT
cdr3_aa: CASSDSGYLSTDTQYF

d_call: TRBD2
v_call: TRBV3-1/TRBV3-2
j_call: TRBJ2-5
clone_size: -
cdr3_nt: TGTGCCAGCAGCCAAGGATCGGGGACTAGCGGGAGGCCTCTGGACTTC
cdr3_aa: CASSQGSGTSGRPLDF

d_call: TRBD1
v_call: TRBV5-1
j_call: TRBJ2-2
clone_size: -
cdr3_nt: TGCGCCAGCAGTCCTAGGGGGACAGGGACTTTCGCGAACACCGGGGAGCTGTTTTTT
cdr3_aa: CASSPRGTGTFANTGELFF

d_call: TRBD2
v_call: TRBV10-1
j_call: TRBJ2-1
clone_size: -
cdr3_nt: TGCGCCAGCAGTGTAGCGGGAGAAACGAATGAGCAGTTCTTC
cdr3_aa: CASSVAGETNEQFF

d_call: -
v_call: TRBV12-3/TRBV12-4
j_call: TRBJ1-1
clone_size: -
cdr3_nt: TGTGCCAGCAGTTTGGCGGGGTGGGCTTTCTTT
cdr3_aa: CASSLAGWAFF

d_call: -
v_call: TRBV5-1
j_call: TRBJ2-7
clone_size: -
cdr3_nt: TGCGCCAGCAGCTTGTCGGGGGAACTGGGCGAGCAGTACTTC
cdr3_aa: CASSLSGELGEQYF

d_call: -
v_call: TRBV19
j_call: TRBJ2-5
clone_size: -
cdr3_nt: TGTGCCAGTACCCCGTTCCCGGGGGAGACCCAGTACTTC
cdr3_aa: CASTPFPGETQYF

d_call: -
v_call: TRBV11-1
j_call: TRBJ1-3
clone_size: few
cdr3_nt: TGTGCCAGCAGCTTCGCGGGGTCTGGAAACACCATATATTTT
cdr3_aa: CASSFAGSGNTIYF

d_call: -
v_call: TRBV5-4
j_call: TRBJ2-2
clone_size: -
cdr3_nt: TGTGCCAGCAGCTTGATTAGTACCGGGGAGCTGTTTTTT
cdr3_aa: CASSLISTGELFF

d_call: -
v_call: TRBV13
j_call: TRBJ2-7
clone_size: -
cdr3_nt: TGTGCCAGCAGCTTACAACAGGGAACCTACGAGCAGTACTTC
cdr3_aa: CASSLQQGTYEQYF

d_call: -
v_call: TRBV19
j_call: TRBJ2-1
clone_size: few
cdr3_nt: TGTGCCAGGGACAGCTCCTACAATGAGCAGTTCTTC
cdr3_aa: CARDSSYNEQFF

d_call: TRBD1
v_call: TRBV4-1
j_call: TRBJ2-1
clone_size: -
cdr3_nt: TGCGCCAGCAGCCAAACGGACGCCCCCGGGACAGATACCTACAATGAGCAGTTCTTC
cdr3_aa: CASSQTDAPGTDTYNEQFF

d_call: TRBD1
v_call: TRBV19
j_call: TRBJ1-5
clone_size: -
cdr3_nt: TGTGCCAGTAGTATTACAGGGGAGAACCAGCCCCAGCATTTT
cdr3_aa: CASSITGENQPQHF

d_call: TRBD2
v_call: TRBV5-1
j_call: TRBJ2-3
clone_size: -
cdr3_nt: TGCGCCAGCAACAACAGGAGACCGGGACTAGCTGGAGATACGCAGTATTTT
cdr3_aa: CASNNRRPGLAGDTQYF

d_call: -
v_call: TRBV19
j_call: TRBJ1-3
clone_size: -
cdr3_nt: TGTGCCAGTAGTGCCGACAGCTCTGGAAACACCATATATTTT
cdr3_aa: CASSADSSGNTIYF

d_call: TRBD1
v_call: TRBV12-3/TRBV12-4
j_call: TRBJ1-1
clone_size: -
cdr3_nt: TGTGCCAGCAGCAAACAGGGGGCCACTGAAGCTTTCTTT
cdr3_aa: CASSKQGATEAFF

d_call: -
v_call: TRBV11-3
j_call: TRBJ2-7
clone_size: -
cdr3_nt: TGTGCCAGCAGTGGGGAGGCCCTCGGGCGCTACGAGCAGTACTTC
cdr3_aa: CASSGEALGRYEQYF